This T cell receptor beta chain was identified during a study of Tregs in tolerant kidney transplant recipients. The wider study: A 3-day belatacept mixed lymphocyte reaction, sometimes plus 5-day graft donor restimulation, preceded CD4+CD25+CD127- sorting. Sorting used antibodies to exclude donor cells.

Measured with immunoSEQ multiplex PCR; TCRdb has only the in-frame clones, and not every one. Of 35,000 to 50,000 clones in the sample, about 95% were seen once. This clone appeared a few times. The antigen is not known. General observations from the study: Findings come from small patient numbers and require larger validation.

The source material was Tregs from blood cultured with allogeneic cells. This sequence originates from a human donor in good health.

The CDR3: CASSAERAITGELFF. The CDR3 DNA is TGTGCCAGCAGCGCGGAGAGGGCAATCACCGGGGAGCTGTTTTTT. The chain has TRBV9 and TRBJ2-2, with D possibly being TRBD2 (5 bases). V lost 3 bases to trimming and J lost 4 bases, with 13 bases between them. Germline values: CDR1 SGDLS, CDR2 YYNGEE. The CDR3 consists of 15 residues.